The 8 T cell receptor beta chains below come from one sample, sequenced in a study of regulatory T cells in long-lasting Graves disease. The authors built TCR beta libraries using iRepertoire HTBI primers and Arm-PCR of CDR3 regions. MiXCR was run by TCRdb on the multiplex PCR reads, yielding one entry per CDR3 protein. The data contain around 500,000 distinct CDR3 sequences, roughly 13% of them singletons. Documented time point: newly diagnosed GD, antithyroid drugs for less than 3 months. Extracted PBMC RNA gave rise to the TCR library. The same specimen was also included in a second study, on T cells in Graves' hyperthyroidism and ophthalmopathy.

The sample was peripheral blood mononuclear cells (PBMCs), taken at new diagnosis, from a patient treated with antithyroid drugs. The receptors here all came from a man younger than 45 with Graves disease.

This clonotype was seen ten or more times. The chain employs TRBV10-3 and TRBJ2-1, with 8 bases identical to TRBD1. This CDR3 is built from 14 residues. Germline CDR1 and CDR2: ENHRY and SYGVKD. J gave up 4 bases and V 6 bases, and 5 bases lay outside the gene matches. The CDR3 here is CAISLDRVYNEQFF. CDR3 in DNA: TGTGCCATCAGCCTGGACAGGGTGTACAATGAGCAGTTCTTC.

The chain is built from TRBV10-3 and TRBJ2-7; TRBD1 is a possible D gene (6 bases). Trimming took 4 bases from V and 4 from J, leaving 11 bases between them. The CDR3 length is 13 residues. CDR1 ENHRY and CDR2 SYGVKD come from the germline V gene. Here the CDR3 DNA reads TGTGCCATCAGTGCTCGACAGGATTACGAGCAGTACTTC. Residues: CAISARQDYEQYF.

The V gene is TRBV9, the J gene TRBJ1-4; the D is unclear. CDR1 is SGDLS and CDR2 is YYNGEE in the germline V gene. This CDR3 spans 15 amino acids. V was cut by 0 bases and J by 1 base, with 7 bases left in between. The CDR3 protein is CASSVERGTNEKLFF. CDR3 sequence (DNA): TGTGCCAGCAGCGTAGAGCGGGGAACTAATGAAAAACTGTTTTTT.

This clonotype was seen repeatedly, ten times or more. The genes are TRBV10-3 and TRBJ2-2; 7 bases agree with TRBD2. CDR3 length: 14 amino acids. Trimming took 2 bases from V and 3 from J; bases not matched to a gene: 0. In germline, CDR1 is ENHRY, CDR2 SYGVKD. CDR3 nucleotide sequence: TGTGCCATCAGTGAGGGGAGGGACACCGGGGAGCTGTTTTTT. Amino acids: CAISEGRDTGELFF.

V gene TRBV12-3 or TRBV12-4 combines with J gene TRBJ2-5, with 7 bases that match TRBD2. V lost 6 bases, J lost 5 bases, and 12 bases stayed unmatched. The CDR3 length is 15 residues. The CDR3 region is CASSVRGIAGETQYF. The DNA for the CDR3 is TGTGCCAGCAGCGTTAGAGGGATAGCGGGCGAGACCCAGTACTTC.

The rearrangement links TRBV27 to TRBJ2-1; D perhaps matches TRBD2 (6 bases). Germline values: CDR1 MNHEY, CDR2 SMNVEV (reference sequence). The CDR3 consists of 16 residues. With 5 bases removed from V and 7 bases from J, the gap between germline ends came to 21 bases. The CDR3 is CASSRLVQGLKNEQFF. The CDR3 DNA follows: TGTGCCAGCAGTCGATTAGTCCAGGGACTCAAAAATGAGCAGTTCTTC.

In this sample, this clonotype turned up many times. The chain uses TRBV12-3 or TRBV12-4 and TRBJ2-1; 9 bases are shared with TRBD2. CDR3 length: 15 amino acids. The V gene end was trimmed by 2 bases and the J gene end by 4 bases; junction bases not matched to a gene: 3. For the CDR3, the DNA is TGTGCCAGCAGTTTAAGTGCGGGAGGGTACAATGAGCAGTTCTTC. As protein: CASSLSAGGYNEQFF.

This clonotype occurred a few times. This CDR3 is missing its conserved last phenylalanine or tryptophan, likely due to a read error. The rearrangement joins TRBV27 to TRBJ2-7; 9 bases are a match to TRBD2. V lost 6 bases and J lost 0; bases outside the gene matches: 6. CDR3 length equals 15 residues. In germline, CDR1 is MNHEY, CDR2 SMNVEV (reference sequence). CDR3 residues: CASRLAGGSSYEQYS. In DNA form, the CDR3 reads TGTGCCAGCAGACTAGCGGGTGGGAGCTCCTACGAGCAGTACTCC.